This T cell receptor beta chain was observed in a study of T cell repertoires in cytomegalovirus infection. Concerning this clonotype itself: Antigen specificity is unknown.

The CDR3 has 15 residues. Germline V lookup: CDR1 LNHDA, CDR2 SQIVND (reference sequence). Germline trimming cut 7 bases from V and 8 bases from J; bases unmatched to any gene: 13. TCRdb analysed the reads with MiXCR anew, one entry per CDR3 protein. The profile shows approximately 1,000,000 distinct CDR3 sequences, approximately 32% of them singletons. This material consisted of cultured CD8+ T cells from PBMCs, taken from culture after CMV antigen stimulation. This chain joins TRBV19 and TRBJ2-1, with TRBD1 matching 8 bases. This sequence was found in a human donor in good health (CMV status not recorded). Some clones in this sample may be carry-over from other donors' samples. The CDR3 nucleotides are TGTGCCAGTACCAACTTCCAGGGGGCAATCGATGAGCAGTTCTTC. Translation gives CASTNFQGAIDEQFF.